This record concerns one T cell receptor beta chain sequence. Its antigen is not identified. This sample stems from a study of T cell responses to AZD1222 COVID-19 vaccine. Study-wide points: The study reported that nearly half of spike-specific TCRs target unmutated variant regions. Baseline antibody screening turned up just six seropositive AZD1222 recipients.

Timing groups of about 4 and about 12 weeks for second doses were pooled. Trimming removed 1 base at V and 4 bases at J, with 13 bases between. Germline V CDR1 and CDR2: LGHNA, YNFKEQ. This CDR3 contains 15 residues. Only in-frame clones appear in the TCRdb table, and some are missing; sequencing was by immunoSEQ multiplex PCR. The sample contains 150,000 to 250,000 clones, about nine tenths of which appear only once. Sequences were derived from peripheral blood, sampled 28 days after the second AZD1222 dose. The rearrangement uses TRBV4-2 and TRBJ1-2; D not certain. This clonotype was sampled from an adult who received the AZD1222 COVID-19 vaccine. The CDR3 DNA reads as TGTGCCAGCAGCCAAGGAGACCCCTTCCCCTATGGCTACACCTTC. Its protein is CASSQGDPFPYGYTF.